This T cell receptor beta chain was profiled in a study of control samples from healthy donors and cancer patients. Data came from immunoSEQ multiplex PCR; TCRdb stores just in-frame clones and leaves some out. This sample has about 170,000 clones, with roughly 91% found just once. V dropped 3 bases and J dropped 4; count of bases not matched to a gene: 2. The CDR3 sequence is 12 residues long. CDR1 and CDR2 (germline): GTSNPN, SVGIG (reference sequence). The chain recombines TRBV30 with TRBJ2-7, with 8 bases identical to TRBD2. Material: blood. The receptor was derived from a woman aged 25 to 45 in good health. CDR3 DNA: TGTGCCTGGAGGACTAGCGATTACGAGCAGTACTTC. Residues: CAWRTSDYEQYF.